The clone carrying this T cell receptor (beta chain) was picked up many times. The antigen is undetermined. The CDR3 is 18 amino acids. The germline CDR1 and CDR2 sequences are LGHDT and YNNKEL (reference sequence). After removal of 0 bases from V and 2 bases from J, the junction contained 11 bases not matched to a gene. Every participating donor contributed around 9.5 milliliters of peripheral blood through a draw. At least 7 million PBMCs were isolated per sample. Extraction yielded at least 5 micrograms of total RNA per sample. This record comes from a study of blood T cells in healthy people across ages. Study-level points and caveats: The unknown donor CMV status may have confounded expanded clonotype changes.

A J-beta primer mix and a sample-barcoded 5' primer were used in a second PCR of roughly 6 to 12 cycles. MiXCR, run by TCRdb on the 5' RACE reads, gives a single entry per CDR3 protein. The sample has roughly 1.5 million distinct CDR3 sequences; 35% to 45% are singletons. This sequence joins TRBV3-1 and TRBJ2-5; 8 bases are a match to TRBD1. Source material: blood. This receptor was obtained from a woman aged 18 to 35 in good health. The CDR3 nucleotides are TGTGCCAGCAGCCAAGATTATTTGGGACAGGCACAGCAAGAGACCCAGTACTTC. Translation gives CASSQDYLGQAQQETQYF.